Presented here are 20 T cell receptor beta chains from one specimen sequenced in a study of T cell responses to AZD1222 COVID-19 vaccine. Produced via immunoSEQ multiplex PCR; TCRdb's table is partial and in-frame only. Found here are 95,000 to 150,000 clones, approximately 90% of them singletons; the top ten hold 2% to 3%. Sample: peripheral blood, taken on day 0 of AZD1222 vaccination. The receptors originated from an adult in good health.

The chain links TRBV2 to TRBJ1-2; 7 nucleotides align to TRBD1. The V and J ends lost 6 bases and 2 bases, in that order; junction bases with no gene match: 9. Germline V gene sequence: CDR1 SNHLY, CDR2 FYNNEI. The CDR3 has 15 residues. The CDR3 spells CASRANRGENYGYTF. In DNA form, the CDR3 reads TGTGCCAGCAGAGCTAACAGGGGCGAGAACTATGGCTACACCTTC.

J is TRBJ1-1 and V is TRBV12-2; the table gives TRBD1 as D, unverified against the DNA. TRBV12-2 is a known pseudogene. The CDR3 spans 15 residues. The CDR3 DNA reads TGTGCAAGTCGCTATGGGGGACAGTCGAACACTGAAGCTTTCTTT. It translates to CASRYGGQSNTEAFF.

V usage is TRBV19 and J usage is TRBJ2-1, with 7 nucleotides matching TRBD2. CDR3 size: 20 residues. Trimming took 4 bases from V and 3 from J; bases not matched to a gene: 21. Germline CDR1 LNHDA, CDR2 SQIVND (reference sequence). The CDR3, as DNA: TGTGCCAGTAGTACCCCTCCTTTGGCGGGCCATGGGGGGGTCTACAATGAGCAGTTCTTC. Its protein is CASSTPPLAGHGGVYNEQFF.

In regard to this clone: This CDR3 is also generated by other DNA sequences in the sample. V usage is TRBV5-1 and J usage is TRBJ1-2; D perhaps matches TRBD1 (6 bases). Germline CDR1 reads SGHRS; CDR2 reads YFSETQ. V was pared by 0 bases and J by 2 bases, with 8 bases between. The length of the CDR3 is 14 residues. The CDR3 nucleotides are TGCGCCAGCAGCTTGGACAGGGTGAACTATGGCTACACCTTC. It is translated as CASSLDRVNYGYTF. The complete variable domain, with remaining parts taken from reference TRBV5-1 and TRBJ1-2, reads KAGVTQTPRYLIKTRGQQVTLSCSPISGHRSVSWYQQTPGQGLQFLFEYFSETQRNKGNFPGRFSGRQFSNSRSEMNVSTLELGDSALYLCASSLDRVNYGYTFGSGTRLTVV.

CDR3 region: CASSPLHRSYGYTF. The CDR3, as DNA: TGTGCCAGCAGTCCTCTCCATCGCTCATATGGCTACACCTTC. V usage is TRBV27 and J usage is TRBJ1-2, with D hard to call. V lost 5 bases and J lost 5, with 15 bases in between. The CDR3 contains 14 residues. The germline gives CDR1 MNHEY, CDR2 SMNVEV (reference sequence).

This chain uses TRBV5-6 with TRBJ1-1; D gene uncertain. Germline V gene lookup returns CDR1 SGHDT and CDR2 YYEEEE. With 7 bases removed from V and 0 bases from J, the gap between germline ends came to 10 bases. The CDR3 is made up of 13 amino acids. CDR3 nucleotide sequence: TGTGCCAGCCTTAATGCCATGAACACTGAAGCTTTCTTT. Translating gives CASLNAMNTEAFF.

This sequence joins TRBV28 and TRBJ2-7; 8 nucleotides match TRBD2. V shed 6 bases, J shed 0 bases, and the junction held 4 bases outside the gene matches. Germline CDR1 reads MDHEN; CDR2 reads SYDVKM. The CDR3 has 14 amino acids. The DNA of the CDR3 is TGTGCCAGCAGAACAAGCGGGAGCTCCTACGAGCAGTACTTC. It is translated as CASRTSGSSYEQYF.

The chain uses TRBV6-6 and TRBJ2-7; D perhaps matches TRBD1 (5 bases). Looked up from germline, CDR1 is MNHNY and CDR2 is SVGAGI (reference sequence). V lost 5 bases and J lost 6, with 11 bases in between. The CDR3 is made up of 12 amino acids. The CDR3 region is CASSGAPLEQYF. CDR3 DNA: TGTGCCAGCAGTGGGGCCCCTCTCGAGCAGTACTTC.

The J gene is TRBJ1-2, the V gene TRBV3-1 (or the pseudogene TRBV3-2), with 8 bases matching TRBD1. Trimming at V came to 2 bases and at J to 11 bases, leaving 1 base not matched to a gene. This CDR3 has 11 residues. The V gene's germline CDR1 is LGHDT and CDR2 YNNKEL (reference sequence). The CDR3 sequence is CASSQQGAYTF. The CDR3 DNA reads TGTGCCAGCAGCCAACAGGGGGCTTACACCTTC.

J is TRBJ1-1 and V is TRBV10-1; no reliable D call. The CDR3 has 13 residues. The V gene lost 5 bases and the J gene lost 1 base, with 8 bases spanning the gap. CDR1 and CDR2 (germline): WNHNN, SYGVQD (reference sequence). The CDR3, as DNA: TGCGCCAGCAGTCCCGACACGAACACTGAAGCTTTCTTT. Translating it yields CASSPDTNTEAFF.

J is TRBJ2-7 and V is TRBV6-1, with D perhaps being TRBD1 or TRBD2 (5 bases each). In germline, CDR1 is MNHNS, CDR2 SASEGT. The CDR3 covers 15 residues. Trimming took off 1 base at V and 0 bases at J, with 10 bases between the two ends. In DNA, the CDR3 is TGTGCCAGCAGTGAAGAGGCAGGGACCTCCTACGAGCAGTACTTC. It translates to CASSEEAGTSYEQYF.

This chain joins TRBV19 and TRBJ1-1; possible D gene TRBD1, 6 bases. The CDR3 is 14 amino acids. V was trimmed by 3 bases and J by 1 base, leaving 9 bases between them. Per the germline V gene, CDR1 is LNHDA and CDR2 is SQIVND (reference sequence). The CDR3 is CASSITGKNTEAFF. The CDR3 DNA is TGTGCCAGTAGTATCACAGGGAAGAACACTGAAGCTTTCTTT.

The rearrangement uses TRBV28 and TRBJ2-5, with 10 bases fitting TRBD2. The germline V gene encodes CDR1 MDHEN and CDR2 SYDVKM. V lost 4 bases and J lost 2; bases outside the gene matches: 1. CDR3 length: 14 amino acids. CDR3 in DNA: TGTGCCAGCAGTTATAGCGGGAGGCAAGAGACCCAGTACTTC. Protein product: CASSYSGRQETQYF. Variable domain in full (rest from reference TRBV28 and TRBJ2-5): DVKVTQSSRYLVKRTGEKVFLECVQDMDHENMFWYRQDPGLGLRLIYFSYDVKMKEKGDIPEGYSVSREKKERFSLILESASTNQTSMYLCASSYSGRQETQYFGPGTRLLVL.

CDR3 sequence (DNA): TGTGCCACCAGTGATCCTCGGACCAGGCAGCCCCAGCATTTT. Its protein product is CATSDPRTRQPQHF. The chain recombines TRBV24-1 with TRBJ1-5; D gene ambiguous. V shed 3 bases and J shed 7 bases, with 12 bases lying between them. CDR3 length: 14 residues. CDR1 is KGHDR and CDR2 is SFDVKD in the germline V gene.

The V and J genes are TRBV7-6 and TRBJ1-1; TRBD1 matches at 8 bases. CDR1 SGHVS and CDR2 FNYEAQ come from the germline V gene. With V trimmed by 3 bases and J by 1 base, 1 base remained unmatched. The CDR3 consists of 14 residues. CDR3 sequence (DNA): TGTGCCAGCAGCTTGGGGACAGGGAACACTGAAGCTTTCTTT. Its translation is CASSLGTGNTEAFF.

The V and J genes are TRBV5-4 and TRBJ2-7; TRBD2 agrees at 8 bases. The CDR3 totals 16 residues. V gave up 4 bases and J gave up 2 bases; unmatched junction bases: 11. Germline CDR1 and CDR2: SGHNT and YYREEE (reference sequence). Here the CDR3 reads CASSPPGTRSPYEQYF. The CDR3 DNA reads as TGTGCCAGCAGCCCCCCCGGGACTAGATCTCCCTACGAGCAGTACTTC.

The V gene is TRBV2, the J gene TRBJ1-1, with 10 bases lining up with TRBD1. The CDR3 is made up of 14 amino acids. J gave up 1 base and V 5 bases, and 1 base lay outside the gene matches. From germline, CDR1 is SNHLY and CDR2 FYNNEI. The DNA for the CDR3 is TGTGCCAGCAGTCGGGACAGGGGGAACACTGAAGCTTTCTTT. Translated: CASSRDRGNTEAFF.

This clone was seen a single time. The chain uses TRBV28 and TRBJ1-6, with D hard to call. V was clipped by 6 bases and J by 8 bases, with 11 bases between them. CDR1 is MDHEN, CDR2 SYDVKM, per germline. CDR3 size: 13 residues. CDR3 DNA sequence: TGTGCCAGCAGATCCAGGAATGATTCACCCCTCCACTTT. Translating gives CASRSRNDSPLHF.

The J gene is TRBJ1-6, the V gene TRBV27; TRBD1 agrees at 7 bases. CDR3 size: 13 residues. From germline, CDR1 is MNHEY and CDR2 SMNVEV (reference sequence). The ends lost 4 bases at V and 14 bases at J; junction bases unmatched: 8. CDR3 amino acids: CASSSRQGRTLHF. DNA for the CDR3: TGTGCCAGCAGTTCCCGACAGGGAAGGACCCTCCACTTT.

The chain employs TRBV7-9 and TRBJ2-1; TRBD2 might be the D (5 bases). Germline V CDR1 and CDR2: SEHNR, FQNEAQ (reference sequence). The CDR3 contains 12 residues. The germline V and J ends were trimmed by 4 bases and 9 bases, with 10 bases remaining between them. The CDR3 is CASSSELVEQFF. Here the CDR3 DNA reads TGTGCCAGCAGCTCCGAACTAGTTGAGCAGTTCTTC.